One sample yielded the 31 T cell receptor beta chains listed below, sequenced in a study of CD4 T cells in relation to SARS-CoV-2 and coronaviruses. Profiling relied on immunoSEQ multiplex PCR, and the TCRdb table lists in-frame clones only, not all of them. The table includes roughly 25,000 clones, over 60% detected once. CD4+ T cells from unexposed donors were obtained before the COVID-19 pandemic (2011-2018). Isolation of CD4+ T cells took place after about 10 days in culture. No antigens are known for them. What was sequenced was CD4+ T cells from PBMCs, cultured in vitro. These receptors were collected from a human donor in good health.

This chain connects TRBV4-3 to TRBJ2-1; D not resolved. Trimming cost V 2 bases and J 3 bases, with 5 bases left between them. Germline-derived CDR1 and CDR2 are LGHNA and YSLEER. This CDR3 contains 13 residues. Here the CDR3 reads CASSQRNYNEQFF. The CDR3 DNA sequence: TGCGCCAGCAGCCAACGCAACTACAATGAGCAGTTCTTC.

The chain links TRBV3-1 (or the pseudogene TRBV3-2) to TRBJ2-1; D is ambiguous. Germline values: CDR1 LGHDT, CDR2 YNNKEL (reference sequence). Trimming stripped 0 bases from V and 4 bases from J, with 13 bases between. This CDR3 has 16 residues. CDR3: CASSQDYRQLYNEQFF. CDR3 in DNA: TGTGCCAGCAGCCAAGACTACCGTCAACTATACAATGAGCAGTTCTTC.

V usage is TRBV12-5 and J usage is TRBJ2-1, with D possibly matching TRBD2 (6 bases). Trimming removed 11 bases from V and 0 bases from J, with 14 bases in between. The germline CDR1 and CDR2 sequences are LGHNT and FRNRAP. This CDR3 contains 14 residues. The CDR3 region is CAYSGQSSYNEQFF. The CDR3 bases are TGTGCTTATAGCGGCCAGAGCTCCTACAATGAGCAGTTCTTC.

V usage is TRBV27 and J usage is TRBJ1-2, with D unclear. This CDR3 spans 14 amino acids. The germline gives CDR1 MNHEY, CDR2 SMNVEV (reference sequence). Deletions cut 6 bases from V and 4 bases from J, with 15 bases between. The CDR3 bases are TGTGCCAGCAGGGTCGAAGGCGTTGGCTATGGCTACACCTTC. The encoded protein is CASRVEGVGYGYTF.

This chain joins TRBV6-5 and TRBJ2-7, with a tentative D call TRBD1 (6 bases). V was pared by 6 bases and J by 2 bases, with 14 bases between. In germline, CDR1 is MNHEY, CDR2 SVGAGI. The CDR3 runs to 14 residues. The CDR3 DNA reads as TGTGCCAGCAGCCTGCAACAGGGTCCCTACGAGCAGTACTTC. Translated: CASSLQQGPYEQYF.

The chain recombines TRBV21-1 with TRBJ1-6. TRBV21-1 is assigned pseudogene status. The CDR3 consists of 13 residues. CDR3 bases: TGTGCCAGCAGCACCGTCCACGGTTCACCCCTCCACTTT. It is translated as CASSTVHGSPLHF.

The CDR3 protein is CASSLDRASGSDTQYF. The CDR3 nucleotides read TGTGCCAGCAGCTTAGATAGGGCTAGCGGGAGTGATACGCAGTATTTT. The rearrangement uses TRBV11-2 and TRBJ2-3; TRBD2 agrees at 10 bases. In germline, CDR1 is SGHAT, CDR2 FQNNGV. The length of the CDR3 is 16 residues. The junction had 6 bases not matched to a gene; V was cut back by 0 bases and J by 6 bases.

The gene calls are TRBV24-1 and TRBJ1-4; 8 bases map to TRBD1. Germline trimming cut 4 bases from V and 2 bases from J; bases unmatched to any gene: 11. Per germline, CDR1 KGHDR and CDR2 SFDVKD. The CDR3 consists of 18 residues. The CDR3 DNA reads as TGTGCCACCAGTGACCAACCGGACAGGGATCGGACTAATGAAAAACTGTTTTTT. Its translation: CATSDQPDRDRTNEKLFF.

This clone was observed a few times. This sequence joins TRBV6-4 and TRBJ2-1, with 8 bases identical to TRBD2. The CDR3 has 16 amino acids. Germline V CDR1 and CDR2: MRHNA, SNTAGT. With 0 bases clipped from V and 2 bases from J, the junction kept 3 bases outside the gene matches. CDR3 sequence: CASSDSPGGPYNEQFF. The CDR3, as DNA: TGTGCCAGCAGTGACTCGCCGGGAGGGCCCTACAATGAGCAGTTCTTC.

The chain's CDR3 is CASSEDPFSGNTIYF. As DNA, the CDR3 is TGTGCCAGTAGTGAAGACCCGTTCTCTGGAAACACCATATATTTT. This rearrangement joins TRBV19 to TRBJ1-3; D gene ambiguous. Germline lookup yields CDR1 LNHDA and CDR2 SQIVND (reference sequence). This CDR3 is built from 15 residues. V lost 5 bases and J 0 bases, leaving 11 bases between the germline ends.

The chain combines TRBV19 with TRBJ1-6; D is unclear. Between the trimmed V and J ends, which lost 1 base and 6 bases, there was a span of 13 bases. Germline-derived CDR1 and CDR2 are LNHDA and SQIVND (reference sequence). The CDR3 length is 16 residues. CDR3 region: CASSIVWGGSNSPLHF. CDR3 sequence (DNA): TGTGCCAGTAGTATAGTATGGGGTGGCTCTAATTCACCCCTCCACTTT. Drawing the rest from reference TRBV19 and TRBJ1-6, the complete variable domain is DGGITQSPKYLFRKEGQNVTLSCEQNLNHDAMYWYRQDPGQGLRLIYYSQIVNDFQKGDIAEGYSVSREKKESFPLTVTSAQKNPTAFYLCASSIVWGGSNSPLHFGNGTRLTVT.

The chain links TRBV6-2 or TRBV6-3 to TRBJ2-3; D is perhaps TRBD1 (5 bases). The CDR3 sequence is 14 residues long. V lost 4 bases, J lost 6 bases, and 14 bases lay in between. Germline CDR1 is MNHEY and CDR2 is SVGEGT. In DNA, the CDR3 is TGTGCCAGCAGTTCTACAGGTGTCGAGGATACGCAGTATTTT. Encoded protein: CASSSTGVEDTQYF.

The chain couples TRBV19 to TRBJ1-2; a weak D match, TRBD1 (6 bases). The germline V gene encodes CDR1 LNHDA and CDR2 SQIVND (reference sequence). The CDR3 totals 14 residues. The V gene lost 7 bases and the J gene lost 2 bases, with 14 bases spanning the gap. The CDR3 DNA reads as TGTGCCAGTATCCCGCAGGGGCAGAACTATGGCTACACCTTC. This sequence encodes CASIPQGQNYGYTF.

This clone appeared a single time. The J gene is TRBJ2-5, the V gene TRBV30; D perhaps matches TRBD2 (6 bases). Trimming removed 3 bases at V and 4 bases at J, with 21 bases between. Germline V gene data show CDR1 as GTSNPN and CDR2 as SVGIG (reference sequence). There are 16 residues in the CDR3. The CDR3 spells CAWRGGGGGGRETQYF. In DNA form, the CDR3 reads TGTGCCTGGAGGGGTGGAGGTGGGGGAGGTAGAGAGACCCAGTACTTC.

The rearrangement links TRBV7-9 to TRBJ1-1; D gene ambiguous. Trimming removed 3 bases from V and 1 base from J, with 6 bases in between. Germline lookup yields CDR1 SEHNR and CDR2 FQNEAQ (reference sequence). The CDR3 contains 13 residues. This chain's CDR3 is CASSFSENTEAFF. CDR3 sequence (DNA): TGTGCCAGCAGCTTTAGTGAGAACACTGAAGCTTTCTTT.

CDR3 amino acids: CASSQALQGDYGYTF. In DNA form, the CDR3 reads TGCGCCAGCAGCCAAGCTTTACAGGGCGACTATGGCTACACCTTC. The rearrangement uses TRBV4-3 and TRBJ1-2; D is perhaps TRBD1 (6 bases). The CDR3 runs to 15 residues. CDR1 LGHNA and CDR2 YSLEER come from the germline V gene. V lost 1 base and J lost 3, with 12 bases in between.

J is TRBJ1-4 and V is TRBV19, with TRBD1 identical over 8 bases. The CDR3 has 12 amino acids. The ends lost 8 bases at V and 10 bases at J; junction bases unmatched: 6. Germline V gives CDR1 LNHDA, CDR2 SQIVND (reference sequence). CDR3 amino acids: CASAQGAGKLFF. The CDR3 nucleotides are TGTGCCAGTGCGCAGGGGGCGGGAAAACTGTTTTTT. The whole variable domain, filled in from reference TRBV19 and TRBJ1-4, reads DGGITQSPKYLFRKEGQNVTLSCEQNLNHDAMYWYRQDPGQGLRLIYYSQIVNDFQKGDIAEGYSVSREKKESFPLTVTSAQKNPTAFYLCASAQGAGKLFFGSGTQLSVL.

The V and J genes are TRBV7-6 and TRBJ1-5, with 8 bases matching TRBD1. With V trimmed by 1 base and J by 6 bases, 8 bases remained unmatched. The CDR3 covers 16 residues. CDR1 SGHVS and CDR2 FNYEAQ come from the germline V gene. CDR3 sequence (DNA): TGTGCCAGCAGCTTAGGTTCAGGGGGCGGCGGTCAGCCCCAGCATTTT. It specifies CASSLGSGGGGQPQHF.

The chain carries TRBV4-3 and TRBJ2-7, with no clear D. The CDR3 is 15 residues long. The germline gives CDR1 LGHNA, CDR2 YSLEER. V lost 3 bases and J 0 bases, leaving 12 bases between the germline ends. CDR3 residues: CASSQFTIPSYEQYF. The CDR3 DNA follows: TGCGCCAGCAGCCAGTTTACCATCCCCTCCTACGAGCAGTACTTC.

This clone was counted once. J is TRBJ2-5 and V is TRBV5-8, with D perhaps matching TRBD1 (6 bases). The CDR3 runs 16 residues. The germline gives CDR1 SGHTS, CDR2 YDEGEE. The ends were cut back, 1 base at V and 5 bases at J, with 18 bases in the middle. This CDR3 is CASSLIAAMGAETQYF. The CDR3 nucleotides read TGTGCCAGCAGCTTGATAGCCGCAATGGGGGCCGAGACCCAGTACTTC.

The chain has TRBV4-3 and TRBJ2-7; TRBD2 agrees at 7 bases. V gave up 1 base and J gave up 1 base; unmatched junction bases: 4. From germline, CDR1 is LGHNA and CDR2 YSLEER. The CDR3 has 15 amino acids. The CDR3 nucleotides are TGCGCCAGCAGCCAAGGGGGGGAGGGGTCCTACGAGCAGTACTTC. Its protein product is CASSQGGEGSYEQYF.

The chain is built from TRBV7-8 and TRBJ2-5; 13 bases are a match to TRBD2. With V trimmed by 0 bases and J by 5 bases, 3 bases remained unmatched. The CDR3 contains 16 residues. The germline CDR1 and CDR2 sequences are SGHVS and FQNEAQ. The CDR3 region has the DNA TGTGCCAGCAGCTTAGCGGGGACTAGCGGGACGGAGACCCAGTACTTC. As protein: CASSLAGTSGTETQYF.

This clone was picked up one time. The rearrangement links TRBV5-6 to TRBJ1-5; D might be TRBD1 (6 bases). Trimming took off 4 bases at V and 4 bases at J, with 9 bases between the two ends. The CDR3 is 13 amino acids. Germline V CDR1 and CDR2: SGHDT, YYEEEE. The CDR3 spells CASSRTANQPQHF. The DNA for the CDR3 is TGTGCCAGCAGCCGGACAGCAAATCAGCCCCAGCATTTT.

This clone was seen only a few times. The chain carries TRBV7-8 and TRBJ2-7; TRBD1 might be the D (6 bases). This CDR3 region has 14 residues. V lost 5 bases to trimming and J lost 2 bases, with 13 bases between them. Germline V lookup: CDR1 SGHVS, CDR2 FQNEAQ. The CDR3 DNA sequence: TGTGCCAGCAGCGTCGAACAGGGTCCCTACGAGCAGTACTTC. It yields the protein CASSVEQGPYEQYF.

The chain links TRBV10-3 to TRBJ1-2, with D possibly matching TRBD1 (5 bases). Germline loops: CDR1 ENHRY, CDR2 SYGVKD. This CDR3 region has 14 residues. Trimming left V 6 bases short and J 5 bases short, with 16 bases between. CDR3 sequence reads: CAIRGTERLYGYTF. In DNA, the CDR3 is TGTGCCATCAGGGGGACGGAACGACTTTATGGCTACACCTTC.

This clone was picked up a small number of times. The rearrangement joins TRBV19 to TRBJ2-2; possibly TRBD2 for D (7 bases). This CDR3 contains 16 residues. Trimming took 5 bases from V and 9 from J, leaving 22 bases between them. Germline lookup yields CDR1 LNHDA and CDR2 SQIVND (reference sequence). The CDR3 DNA sequence: TGTGCCAGTAGTTTTCTCTTTCGGGGGGCAAACAGGGAGCTGTTTTTT. Translating gives CASSFLFRGANRELFF.

CDR3 sequence: CASTTGADIQYF. The CDR3 nucleotides are TGTGCCAGCACGACAGGGGCTGACATTCAGTACTTC. V is TRBV25-1 and J is TRBJ2-4; 8 bases are a match to TRBD1. Per the germline V gene, CDR1 is MGHDK and CDR2 is SYGVNS. This CDR3 is built from 12 residues. V shed 7 bases, J shed 8 bases, and the junction held 4 bases outside the gene matches.

The V call is TRBV25-1, the J call TRBJ2-5, with TRBD2 matching over 7 bases. Germline CDR1 and CDR2: MGHDK and SYGVNS. The trim removed 2 bases at V and 5 bases at J, leaving 8 bases unmatched. This CDR3 comprises 15 residues. This CDR3 reads CASSEASGGWETQYF. As DNA, the CDR3 is TGTGCCAGCAGTGAAGCCTCGGGGGGTTGGGAGACCCAGTACTTC.

The chain couples TRBV9 to TRBJ2-7, with 11 nucleotides matching TRBD2. The V segment lost 4 bases and the J segment 3 bases; nucleotides outside the gene matches: 9. Germline-derived CDR1 and CDR2 are SGDLS and YYNGEE. The CDR3 extends over 16 amino acids. CDR3 nucleotides: TGTGCCAGCAGCAAACAATTAGCGGGGGGGGACTACGAGCAGTACTTC. Amino acid sequence: CASSKQLAGGDYEQYF.

The rearrangement joins TRBV3-1 (or the pseudogene TRBV3-2) to TRBJ1-3, with D perhaps TRBD1 (5 bases). The CDR3 consists of 15 residues. Germline V gene sequence: CDR1 LGHDT, CDR2 YNNKEL (reference sequence). The V end lost 0 bases, the J end lost 2 bases, and 8 bases lay between the germline ends. This CDR3 is CASSQDPGTGNTIYF. Here the CDR3 DNA reads TGTGCCAGCAGCCAAGATCCAGGGACTGGAAACACCATATATTTT.

V usage is TRBV19 and J usage is TRBJ2-3; D is unresolved. CDR3 length equals 16 residues. Germline V gives CDR1 LNHDA, CDR2 SQIVND (reference sequence). V lost 6 bases, J lost 4 bases, and 20 bases lay in between. The CDR3 DNA is TGTGCCAGTAGCTCTCCGGGCCCTCGGTTGGCAGATACGCAGTATTTT. This encodes CASSSPGPRLADTQYF. Using reference TRBV19 and TRBJ2-3 for the parts outside the CDR3, the full variable domain is DGGITQSPKYLFRKEGQNVTLSCEQNLNHDAMYWYRQDPGQGLRLIYYSQIVNDFQKGDIAEGYSVSREKKESFPLTVTSAQKNPTAFYLCASSSPGPRLADTQYFGPGTRLTVL.